The rows below give T cell receptor beta chains drawn from one sample of a study of T cell changes during pregnancy in multiple sclerosis. Sequencing was performed with immunoSEQ multiplex PCR; in TCRdb, only in-frame clones are kept and a portion is missing. The table has 55,000 to 65,000 clones, over 85% seen once; the top ten hold approximately 0.36%. The sample in question was CD4+ T cells from peripheral blood mononuclear cells, obtained before pregnancy. These receptor sequences come from a female donor with multiple sclerosis, enrolled in a pregnancy study. CDR3s leave out the opening cysteine and the closing phenylalanine or tryptophan.

V: TRBV5-4
length: 9
CDR3: ASSSDAGRA

V: TRBV29-1
length: 12
CDR3: SVGQGLGRGEQY

V: TRBV29-1
length: 10
CDR3: SVRQGNTEAF

V: TRBV7-9
length: 14
CDR3: ASSLGTGGFFYGYT

V: TRBV7-2
length: 13
CDR3: ASSLGLPATNEQF

V: TRBV27
length: 17
CDR3: ASSWTPGQGNGNTGELF

V: TRBV28
length: 16
CDR3: ASSSYRPQGTSGNTIY

V: TRBV5-6
length: 14
CDR3: ASSLGPREPNEKLF

V: TRBV5-4
length: 14
CDR3: ASSLVGLSTKETQY

V: TRBV9
length: 14
CDR3: ASSVDPSGVYNEQF

V: TRBV6-5
length: 14
CDR3: ASSYLGPGQLYEQY

V: TRBV4-1
length: 17
CDR3: ASSQWTSGRVSGANVLT

V: TRBV15
length: 15
CDR3: ATSRGDSGRGKETQY

V: TRBV6-5
length: 13
CDR3: ASSPGTAGGETQY

V: TRBV11-2
length: 13
CDR3: ASSQIQGHGSEAF

V: TRBV10-3
length: 11
CDR3: AISEDREDGYT

V: TRBV28
length: 10
CDR3: ASTVGSYEQY

V: TRBV19
length: 13
CDR3: ASSLRTDTNTEAF

V: TRBV7-2
length: 12
CDR3: ASSFSRQGYGYT

V: TRBV5-6
length: 13
CDR3: ASSAGGQGVEKLF

V: TRBV19
length: 14
CDR3: ASSIGTRGFHTEAF

V: TRBV7-2
length: 12
CDR3: ASSEGLARYEQY

V: TRBV19
length: 12
CDR3: ASSTQGTGNTIY

V: TRBV29-1
length: 12
CDR3: SVTGTRGGETQY

V: TRBV18
length: 13
CDR3: ASSTNTGFGTEAF

V: TRBV7-2
length: 11
CDR3: ASSLGAVREQY

V: TRBV7-2
length: 12
CDR3: ASSSWTGNYEQF

V: TRBV28
length: 10
CDR3: ASSSLPYEQY

V: TRBV7-9
length: 13
CDR3: ASSLRDSMNTEAF

V: TRBV18
length: 12
CDR3: ASSPQEASGGAF

V: TRBV7-2
length: 12
CDR3: ASSRDSSSYEQY

V: TRBV30
length: 14
CDR3: AWNSLAGDTYNEQF

V: TRBV5-1
length: 14
CDR3: ASSFSSGQSSYEQY

V: TRBV7-9
length: 12
CDR3: ASSRSQISYEQY